One sample yielded the 25 T cell receptor beta chains listed below, sequenced in a study of beta chain features in type 1 diabetes. Sequencing targeted expressed TCRB transcripts, as all isolated RNA had been reverse transcribed. Clones were sequenced by immunoSEQ multiplex PCR, and TCRdb holds only the in-frame ones, with some missing. The data show some 140,000 clones, about 9.2% seen once. Sequenced input: central memory CD4+ T cells from blood. The receptors were gathered from a man aged 18 to 30 in good health.

The table lists this clone with a few counts. This sequence joins TRBV7-2 and TRBJ2-7; 9 bases are shared with TRBD1. V lost 0 bases and J lost 7; bases outside the gene matches: 4. CDR3 size: 14 residues. The germline CDR1 and CDR2 sequences are SGHTA and FQGNSA. The CDR3 coding sequence is TGTGCCAGCAGCTTAGCTGGACAGGGGAGAGAGCAGTACTTC. This sequence encodes CASSLAGQGREQYF.

The V call is TRBV7-2, the J call TRBJ2-3; D possibly corresponds to TRBD1 (5 bases). V was clipped by 5 bases and J by 6 bases, with 6 bases between them. The CDR3 runs 11 residues. Germline assignment: CDR1 SGHTA and CDR2 FQGNSA. The CDR3 region has the DNA TGTGCCAGCAGCAGGGGTGATACGCAGTATTTT. Amino acid sequence: CASSRGDTQYF.

This clone came up a few times. CDR3 sequence (DNA): TGTGCCAGCAGCACCGGAGGGGACGGCCTCTATGGCTACACCTTC. Translated: CASSTGGDGLYGYTF. The chain links TRBV5-6 to TRBJ1-2; TRBD1 is a possible D gene (5 bases). The CDR3 contains 15 residues. V shed 4 bases and J shed 4 bases, with 17 bases lying between them. CDR1 is SGHDT and CDR2 is YYEEEE in the germline V gene.

The chain employs TRBV7-2 and TRBJ1-6; D perhaps matches TRBD1 (6 bases). V lost 1 base, J lost 7 bases, and 11 bases lay in between. This CDR3 region has 15 residues. Germline CDR1 reads SGHTA; CDR2 reads FQGNSA. The CDR3 loop is CASSLGGQPNSPLHF. The CDR3 DNA sequence: TGTGCCAGCAGCTTAGGGGGACAACCCAATTCACCCCTCCACTTT.

This chain connects TRBV28 to TRBJ2-7, with 12 bases matching TRBD1. Trimming at V came to 6 bases and at J to 5 bases, leaving 8 bases not matched to a gene. CDR3 size: 15 residues. Germline CDR1 is MDHEN and CDR2 is SYDVKM. CDR3: CASSPPGQGANEQYF. The CDR3 DNA sequence: TGTGCCAGCAGCCCCCCGGGACAGGGGGCAAACGAGCAGTACTTC.

The chain links TRBV29-1 to TRBJ1-2; 7 nucleotides agree with TRBD1. Germline CDR1 and CDR2: SQVTM and ANQGSEA. J gave up 7 bases and V 0 bases, and 5 bases lay outside the gene matches. This CDR3 is built from 13 residues. The CDR3 DNA sequence: TGCAGCGTTGAAGAGAGACAGGGAGGTGGCTACACCTTC. Its translation is CSVEERQGGGYTF.

V usage is TRBV19 and J usage is TRBJ2-6; D gene uncertain. Between the trimmed V and J ends, which lost 5 bases and 0 bases, there was a span of 11 bases. The CDR3 consists of 16 residues. The V gene's germline CDR1 is LNHDA and CDR2 SQIVND (reference sequence). The CDR3 region has the DNA TGTGCCAGTAGTTCCCCAGGAAGCTCTGGGGCCAACGTCCTGACTTTC. The encoded protein is CASSSPGSSGANVLTF.

This clone was recorded a few times. V gene TRBV9 combines with J gene TRBJ2-3, with 9 bases that match TRBD2. The CDR3 spans 16 residues. Germline V CDR1 and CDR2: SGDLS, YYNGEE. Losses at the gene ends were 3 bases for V and 3 bases for J; bases not matched to a gene: 8. CDR3: CASSALPAGGTDTQYF. The CDR3 bases are TGTGCCAGCAGCGCTTTGCCCGCGGGGGGGACAGATACGCAGTATTTT.

This clone was detected a few times. V and J are TRBV7-2 and TRBJ1-4; tentative D call: TRBD1 (6 bases). The CDR3 spans 15 residues. Germline CDR1 SGHTA, CDR2 FQGNSA. V gave up 1 base and J gave up 9 bases, with 15 bases separating them. The CDR3 region has the DNA TGTGCCAGCAGCTTAGATGGGGGCCTGGGGAAAAAACTGTTTTTT. It is translated as CASSLDGGLGKKLFF.

This clone was seen many times. The sample has other DNA sequences that encode this CDR3 too. The chain joins TRBV7-6 to TRBJ2-3; possible D gene TRBD1, 6 bases. V lost 5 bases and J 4 bases, leaving 10 bases between the germline ends. Germline V lookup: CDR1 SGHVS, CDR2 FNYEAQ. The CDR3 has 13 amino acids. CDR3 sequence: CASSPGQPDTQYF. The CDR3 DNA follows: TGTGCCAGCAGCCCCGGACAGCCAGATACGCAGTATTTT.

The chain couples TRBV19 to TRBJ2-1, with 7 bases matching TRBD1. Germline V gene lookup returns CDR1 LNHDA and CDR2 SQIVND (reference sequence). This CDR3 is 11 amino acids long. Trimming took 10 bases from V and 8 from J; bases not matched to a gene: 5. The DNA for the CDR3 is TGTGCCACAGAGACAGGGCATGAGCAGTTCTTC. Translated, it gives CATETGHEQFF.

This clone was seen only a few times. V and J are TRBV9 and TRBJ2-7; the match to TRBD1 covers 7 bases. With 2 bases clipped from V and 4 bases from J, the junction kept 9 bases outside the gene matches. CDR1 is SGDLS and CDR2 is YYNGEE in the germline V gene. CDR3 length: 15 amino acids. The DNA of the CDR3 is TGTGCCAGCAGCGTGTCCGGGACAGCTGATTACGAGCAGTACTTC. Translated, it gives CASSVSGTADYEQYF.

The chain employs TRBV7-2 and TRBJ2-5, with TRBD2 matching 7 bases. This CDR3 is built from 14 residues. V lost 5 bases to trimming and J lost 2 bases; unmatched junction nucleotides: 5. Germline values: CDR1 SGHTA, CDR2 FQGNSA. The CDR3: CASSMWGGQETQYF. CDR3 coding DNA: TGTGCCAGCAGCATGTGGGGGGGGCAAGAGACCCAGTACTTC.

CDR3 sequence reads: CASQGSNQPQHF. In nucleotides, the CDR3 is TGTGCCTCCCAGGGTAGCAATCAGCCCCAGCATTTT. J is TRBJ1-5 and V is TRBV6-6; D might be TRBD1 (5 bases). CDR1 is MNHNY and CDR2 is SVGAGI in the germline V gene (reference sequence). This CDR3 comprises 12 residues. Trimming stripped 11 bases from V and 0 bases from J, with 8 bases between.

The chain uses TRBV5-1 and TRBJ1-4; 10 positions agree with TRBD1. The junction had 5 bases not matched to a gene; V was cut back by 4 bases and J by 5 bases. Germline V gene sequence: CDR1 SGHRS, CDR2 YFSETQ. The CDR3 spans 15 residues. The chain's CDR3 is CASSPMGQGNEKLFF. The CDR3 bases are TGCGCCAGCAGCCCTATGGGACAGGGGAATGAAAAACTGTTTTTT.

The DNA of the CDR3 is TGTGCCAGACAGAAACAGGGCACAGATACGCAGTATTTT. As protein: CARQKQGTDTQYF. V usage is TRBV7-9 and J usage is TRBJ2-3, with a tentative D call TRBD1 (5 bases). This CDR3 is 13 amino acids long. Trimming shortened V by 9 bases and J by 1 base, and 11 bases separated the two germline ends. CDR1 SEHNR and CDR2 FQNEAQ come from the germline V gene (reference sequence).

The rearrangement joins TRBV30 to TRBJ1-3; TRBD1 agrees at 9 bases. Per the germline V gene, CDR1 is GTSNPN and CDR2 is SVGIG (reference sequence). V gave up 2 bases and J gave up 4 bases; unmatched junction bases: 3. The CDR3 length is 14 residues. The CDR3 DNA follows: TGTGCCTGGAGTACAGGGGGCGCGGGAAACACCATATATTTT. Residues: CAWSTGGAGNTIYF.

This clone was counted between two and nine times. The same CDR3 also results from other DNA sequences found in this sample. The rearrangement joins TRBV18 to TRBJ2-7; 8 nucleotides match TRBD1. J lost 2 bases, V lost 3 bases, and 6 bases had no gene match. CDR3 length equals 15 residues. Germline assignment: CDR1 KGHSH and CDR2 LQKENI. This chain's CDR3 is CASSPVTGATYEQYF. In DNA, the CDR3 is TGTGCCAGCTCACCCGTGACAGGGGCTACCTACGAGCAGTACTTC.

The V call is TRBV6-5, the J call TRBJ1-5; tentatively, D is TRBD1 (5 bases). The ends were cut back, 6 bases at V and 1 base at J, with 10 bases in the middle. The CDR3 runs 14 residues. Germline V gives CDR1 MNHEY, CDR2 SVGAGI. CDR3 protein: CASSLRASNQPQHF. The CDR3 nucleotides are TGTGCCAGCAGCCTCAGGGCCAGCAATCAGCCCCAGCATTTT.

This clone came up a few times. The rearrangement links TRBV28 to TRBJ2-3; TRBD1 matches 7 bases. V trimming: 5 bases; J trimming: 5 bases; junction bases outside the gene matches: 10. Looked up from germline, CDR1 is MDHEN and CDR2 is SYDVKM. The CDR3 runs to 15 residues. This CDR3 reads CASSLTQGVVDTQYF. The DNA of the CDR3 is TGTGCCAGCAGTCTCACCCAGGGGGTGGTAGATACGCAGTATTTT.

In this sample, this clone turned up a few times. The V gene is TRBV20-1, the J gene TRBJ2-1; D is ambiguous. This CDR3 has 11 residues. Germline V gene data show CDR1 as DFQATT and CDR2 as SNEGSKA (reference sequence). V lost 6 bases, J lost 8 bases, and 11 bases lay in between. The CDR3 nucleotides read TGCAGTGCCCGAGCTTACGATGAGCAGTTCTTC. Translation gives CSARAYDEQFF.

The rearrangement uses TRBV7-9 and TRBJ2-7; maybe TRBD1 (7 bases). Trimming removed 1 base at V and 5 bases at J, with 15 bases between. The CDR3 spans 15 residues. Germline V gives CDR1 SEHNR, CDR2 FQNEAQ (reference sequence). The CDR3 DNA is TGTGCCAGCAGCTTAGGGAGGGGGCCTAGCGACGAGCAGTACTTC. It is translated as CASSLGRGPSDEQYF.

This clone was found a few times. Its ends do not fully match the called genes, so a read error is possible. The rearrangement links TRBV7-9 to TRBJ2-7; D not certain. CDR1 and CDR2 (germline): SEHNR, FQNEAQ (reference sequence). The CDR3 is 10 residues long. The CDR3 reads CASSLACVSF. Written as DNA, the CDR3 is TGTGCCAGCAGCTTAGCGTGCGTATCCTTC.

The rearrangement links TRBV25-1 to TRBJ2-5, with 7 bases aligning to TRBD2. The V gene's germline CDR1 is MGHDK and CDR2 SYGVNS. After removal of 10 bases from V and 4 bases from J, the junction contained 6 bases not matched to a gene. The CDR3 is made up of 12 amino acids. DNA of the CDR3: TGTGCCACCCTAGCGGACCCAGAGACCCAGTACTTC. Protein product: CATLADPETQYF.

The chain recombines TRBV5-4 with TRBJ2-7; the match to TRBD1 covers 7 bases. The length of the CDR3 is 16 residues. The V gene end was trimmed by 3 bases and the J gene end by 6 bases; junction bases not matched to a gene: 15. Looked up from germline, CDR1 is SGHNT and CDR2 is YYREEE (reference sequence). The CDR3 DNA sequence: TGTGCCAGCAGCTCCGCCTCCGACAGGGTTCTGCTCGAGCAGTACTTC. Its translation is CASSSASDRVLLEQYF.